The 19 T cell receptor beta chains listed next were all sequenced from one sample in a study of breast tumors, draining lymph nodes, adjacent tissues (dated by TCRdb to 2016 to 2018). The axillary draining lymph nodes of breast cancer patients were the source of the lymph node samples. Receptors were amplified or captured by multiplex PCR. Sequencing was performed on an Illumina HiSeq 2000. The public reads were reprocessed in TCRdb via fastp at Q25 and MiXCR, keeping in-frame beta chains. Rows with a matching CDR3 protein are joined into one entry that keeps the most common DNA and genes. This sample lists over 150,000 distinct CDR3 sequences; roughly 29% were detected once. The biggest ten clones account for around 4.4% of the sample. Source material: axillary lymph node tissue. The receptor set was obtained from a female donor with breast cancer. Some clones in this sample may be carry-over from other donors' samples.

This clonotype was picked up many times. CDR3 sequence (DNA): TGTGCCAGTGCCAGGGCCAGCTCCTATAATTCACCCCTCCACTTT. Protein sequence: CASARASSYNSPLHF. The gene calls are TRBV12-3 or TRBV12-4 and TRBJ1-6; TRBD1 might be the D (5 bases). This CDR3 region has 15 residues. The ends were cut back, 9 bases at V and 0 bases at J, with 12 bases in the middle.

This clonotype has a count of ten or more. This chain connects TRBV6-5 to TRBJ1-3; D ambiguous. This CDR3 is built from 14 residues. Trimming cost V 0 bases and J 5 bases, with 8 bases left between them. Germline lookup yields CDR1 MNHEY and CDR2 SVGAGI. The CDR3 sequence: CASSYSEERNTIYF. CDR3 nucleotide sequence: TGTGCCAGCAGTTACTCCGAGGAGAGAAACACCATATATTTT.

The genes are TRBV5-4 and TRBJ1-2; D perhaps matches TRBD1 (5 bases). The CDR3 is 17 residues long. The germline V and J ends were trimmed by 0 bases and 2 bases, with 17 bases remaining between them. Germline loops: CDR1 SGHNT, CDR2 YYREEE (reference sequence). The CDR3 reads CASSLGWGNPKNYGYTF. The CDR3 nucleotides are TGTGCCAGCAGCTTGGGGTGGGGGAACCCAAAAAACTATGGCTACACCTTC. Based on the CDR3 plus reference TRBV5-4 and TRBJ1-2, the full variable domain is ETGVTQSPTHLIKTRGQQVTLRCSSQSGHNTVSWYQQALGQGPQFIFQYYREEENGRGNFPPRFSGLQFPNYSSELNVNALELDDSALYLCASSLGWGNPKNYGYTFGSGTRLTVV.

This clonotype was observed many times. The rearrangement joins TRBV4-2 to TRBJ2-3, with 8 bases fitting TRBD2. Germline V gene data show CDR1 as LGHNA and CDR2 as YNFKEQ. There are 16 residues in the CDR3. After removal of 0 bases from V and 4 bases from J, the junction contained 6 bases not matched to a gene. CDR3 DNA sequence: TGTGCCAGCAGCCAAGAAGGGGGTAGCGGGGCAGATACGCAGTATTTT. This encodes CASSQEGGSGADTQYF.

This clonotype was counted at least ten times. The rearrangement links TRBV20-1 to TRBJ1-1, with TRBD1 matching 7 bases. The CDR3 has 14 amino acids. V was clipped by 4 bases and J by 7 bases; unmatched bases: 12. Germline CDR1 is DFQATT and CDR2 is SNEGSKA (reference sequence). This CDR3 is CSATSGQAISEAFF. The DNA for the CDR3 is TGCAGTGCTACCTCCGGACAGGCTATCAGTGAAGCTTTCTTT.

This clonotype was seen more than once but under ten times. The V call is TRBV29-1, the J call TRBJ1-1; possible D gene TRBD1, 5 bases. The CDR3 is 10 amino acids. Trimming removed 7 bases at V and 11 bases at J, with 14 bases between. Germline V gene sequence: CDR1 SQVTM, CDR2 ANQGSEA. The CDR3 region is CSGDWGDAFF. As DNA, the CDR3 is TGCAGCGGGGATTGGGGCGACGCTTTCTTT. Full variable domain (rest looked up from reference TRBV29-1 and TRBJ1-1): SAVISQKPSRDICQRGTSLTIQCQVDSQVTMMFWYRQQPGQSLTLIATANQGSEATYESGFVIDKFPISRPNLTFSTLTVSNMSPEDSSIYLCSGDWGDAFFGQGTRLTVV.

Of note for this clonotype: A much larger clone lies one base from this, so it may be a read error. The CDR3 DNA sequence: TGTGCCAGCAGCTTCGGTCCCGGGAGGGCAAACTCAACTAACTATGGCTACACCTTC. Protein: CASSFGPGRANSTNYGYTF. This chain links TRBV12-3 or TRBV12-4 with TRBJ1-2, with unresolved D. The CDR3 is 19 residues long. The V end lost 6 bases, the J end lost 0 bases, and 26 bases lay between the germline ends.

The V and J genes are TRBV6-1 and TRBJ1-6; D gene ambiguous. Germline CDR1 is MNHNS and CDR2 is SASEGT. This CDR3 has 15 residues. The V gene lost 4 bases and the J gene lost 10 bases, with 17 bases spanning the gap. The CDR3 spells CASSVLAGSSSPLHF. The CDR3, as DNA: TGTGCCAGCAGTGTCTTAGCGGGATCCTCCTCACCCCTCCACTTT.

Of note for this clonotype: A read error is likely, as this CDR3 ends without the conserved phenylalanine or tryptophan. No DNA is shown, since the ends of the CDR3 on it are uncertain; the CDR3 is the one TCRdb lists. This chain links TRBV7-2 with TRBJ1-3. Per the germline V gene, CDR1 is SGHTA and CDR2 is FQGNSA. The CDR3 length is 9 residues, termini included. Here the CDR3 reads CASSPDYGT.

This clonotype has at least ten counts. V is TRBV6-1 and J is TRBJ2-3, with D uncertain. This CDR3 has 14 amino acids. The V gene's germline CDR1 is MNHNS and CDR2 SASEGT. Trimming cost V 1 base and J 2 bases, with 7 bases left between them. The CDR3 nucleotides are TGTGCCAGCAGTGAAGACTTGGTCACAGATACGCAGTATTTT. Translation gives CASSEDLVTDTQYF.

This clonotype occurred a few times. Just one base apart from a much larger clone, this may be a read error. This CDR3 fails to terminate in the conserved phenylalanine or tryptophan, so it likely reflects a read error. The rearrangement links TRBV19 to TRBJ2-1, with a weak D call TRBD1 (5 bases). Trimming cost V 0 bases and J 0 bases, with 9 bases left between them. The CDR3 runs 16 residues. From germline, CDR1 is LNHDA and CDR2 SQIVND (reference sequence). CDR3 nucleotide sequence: TGTGCCAGTAGTATAGATGGGGCCAGCTCCTACAATGAGCAGTTCCTC. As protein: CASSIDGASSYNEQFL.

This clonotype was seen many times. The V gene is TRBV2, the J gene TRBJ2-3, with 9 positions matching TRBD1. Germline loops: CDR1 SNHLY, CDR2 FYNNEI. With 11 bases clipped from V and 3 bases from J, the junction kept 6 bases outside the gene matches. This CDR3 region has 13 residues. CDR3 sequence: CAGNRGQTDTQYF. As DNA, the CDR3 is TGTGCCGGAAACAGGGGGCAGACAGATACGCAGTATTTT.

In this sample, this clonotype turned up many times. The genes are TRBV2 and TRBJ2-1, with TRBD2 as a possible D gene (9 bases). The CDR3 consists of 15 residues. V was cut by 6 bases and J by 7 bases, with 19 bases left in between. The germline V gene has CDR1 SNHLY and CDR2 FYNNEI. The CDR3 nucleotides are TGTGCCAGCAGACCCCAGGGGGCGGGGGGGAATGAGCAGTTCTTC. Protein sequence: CASRPQGAGGNEQFF. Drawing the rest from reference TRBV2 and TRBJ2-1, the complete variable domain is EPEVTQTPSHQVTQMGQEVILRCVPISNHLYFYWYRQILGQKVEFLVSFYNNEISEKSEIFDDQFSVERPDGSNFTLKIRSTKLEDSAMYFCASRPQGAGGNEQFFGPGTRLTVL.

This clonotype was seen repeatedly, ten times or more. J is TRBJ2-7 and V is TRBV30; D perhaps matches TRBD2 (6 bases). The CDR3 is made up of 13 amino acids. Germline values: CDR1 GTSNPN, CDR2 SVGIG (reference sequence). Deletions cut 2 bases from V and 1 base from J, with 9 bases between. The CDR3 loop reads CAWSRGISYEQYF. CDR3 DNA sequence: TGTGCCTGGAGTCGGGGGATATCCTACGAGCAGTACTTC.

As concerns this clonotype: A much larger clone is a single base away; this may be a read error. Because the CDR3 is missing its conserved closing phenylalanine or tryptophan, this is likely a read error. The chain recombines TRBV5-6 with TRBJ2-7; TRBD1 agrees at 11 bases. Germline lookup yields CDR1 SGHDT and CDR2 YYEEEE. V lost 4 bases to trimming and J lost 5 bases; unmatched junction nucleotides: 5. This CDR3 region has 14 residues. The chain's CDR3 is CASSSGQGADEQYL. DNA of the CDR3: TGTGCCAGCAGCAGCGGACAGGGGGCGGACGAGCAGTACCTC.

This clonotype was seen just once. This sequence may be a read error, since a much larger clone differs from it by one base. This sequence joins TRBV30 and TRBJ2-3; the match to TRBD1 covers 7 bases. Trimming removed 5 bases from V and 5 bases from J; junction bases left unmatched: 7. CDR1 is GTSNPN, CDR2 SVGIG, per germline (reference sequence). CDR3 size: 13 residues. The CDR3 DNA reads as TGTGCCTGGGATCACGGACAGGTAGATACGCAGTATTTT. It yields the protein CAWDHGQVDTQYF.

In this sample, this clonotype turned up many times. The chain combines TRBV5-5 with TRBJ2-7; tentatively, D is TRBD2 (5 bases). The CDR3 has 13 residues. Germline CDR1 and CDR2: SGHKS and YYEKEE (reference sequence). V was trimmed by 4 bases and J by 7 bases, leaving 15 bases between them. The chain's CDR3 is CASSRSSPGEQYF. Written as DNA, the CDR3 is TGTGCCAGCAGCCGGTCCTCCCCGGGGGAGCAGTACTTC. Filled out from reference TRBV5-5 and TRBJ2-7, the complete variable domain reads DAGVTQSPTHLIKTRGQQVTLRCSPISGHKSVSWYQQVLGQGPQFIFQYYEKEERGRGNFPDRFSARQFPNYSSELNVNALLLGDSALYLCASSRSSPGEQYFGPGTRLTVT.

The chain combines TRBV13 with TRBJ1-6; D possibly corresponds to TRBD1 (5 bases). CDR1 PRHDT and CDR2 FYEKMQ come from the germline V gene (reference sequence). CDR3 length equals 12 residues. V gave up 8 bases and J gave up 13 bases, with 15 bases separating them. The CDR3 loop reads CASRLGGGPLHF. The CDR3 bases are TGTGCCAGCCGCCTTGGGGGGGGGCCCCTCCACTTT.

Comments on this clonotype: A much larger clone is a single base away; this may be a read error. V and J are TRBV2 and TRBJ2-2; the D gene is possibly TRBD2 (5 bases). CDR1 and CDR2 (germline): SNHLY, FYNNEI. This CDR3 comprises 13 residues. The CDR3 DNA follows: TGTGCCAACAGCTTCCAGGCCTCCGGGGAGCCGTTTTTT. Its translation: CANSFQASGEPFF.